This T cell receptor (beta chain) is drawn from a study of regulatory T cells in long-lasting Graves disease. For TCR beta, libraries came from iRepertoire HTBI primers and Arm-PCR of CDR3 regions. TCRdb reanalysed the multiplex PCR reads using MiXCR and keeps one entry per CDR3 protein. The sample shows about 320,000 distinct CDR3 sequences, about 18% of them seen only once. In its sample, this clonotype was seen a few times. Its matching antigen is unknown. Study-wide results and limits: Graves' patients with persistent disease showed TCR diversity lower than patients newly diagnosed.

Sample time point: newly diagnosed GD, antithyroid drugs for less than 3 months. RNA extracted from PBMCs served as the sequencing template. Graves' disease diagnosis was established per American Thyroid Association guidelines. Tubes containing EDTA received approximately 9.8 milliliters of drawn peripheral blood. This CDR3 region has 14 residues. J lost 3 bases, V lost 4 bases, and 2 bases had no gene match. Germline V gene lookup returns CDR1 WSHSY and CDR2 SAAADI. J is TRBJ2-7 and V is TRBV10-2; 11 nucleotides match TRBD2. The source material was peripheral blood mononuclear cells (PBMCs), sampled at new diagnosis, from a patient treated with antithyroid drugs. The TCR originated in a female donor with Graves disease. CDR3 coding DNA: TGCGCCAGCAGTGCACTAGCGGGAGACTACGAGCAGTACTTC. It specifies CASSALAGDYEQYF.